Each of the 3 T cell receptor beta chains below was sequenced from the same sample in a study of graft-versus-host responses after intestinal transplantation. Method: immunoSEQ multiplex PCR; TCRdb's copy keeps in-frame clones and lacks some. The sample consists of tens of thousands of clones, roughly 87% of them appearing once. The sequences come from PBMCs, collected 1070 days after transplant. The receptors were sampled from a human patient who received an intestinal transplant, so some T cells may come from the graft donor.

The chain couples TRBV4-2 to TRBJ2-1, with D unclear. This CDR3 has 14 amino acids. V was pared by 0 bases and J by 4 bases, with 7 bases between. Germline CDR1 is LGHNA and CDR2 is YNFKEQ. The CDR3 sequence: CASSQDSSYNEQFF. The CDR3 DNA reads TGTGCCAGCAGCCAAGATTCGAGTTACAATGAGCAGTTCTTC.

The chain links TRBV5-1 to TRBJ2-1; D could derive from TRBD1 or TRBD2 (5 bases each). The V gene's germline CDR1 is SGHRS and CDR2 YFSETQ. V lost 3 bases, J lost 5 bases, and 18 bases lay in between. This CDR3 spans 16 amino acids. CDR3 bases: TGCGCCAGCAGCTCCGGGGACCTCACACCTGACAATGAGCAGTTCTTC. It is translated as CASSSGDLTPDNEQFF.

V gene TRBV5-4 combines with J gene TRBJ1-2, with D perhaps matching TRBD1 (5 bases). CDR3 length: 14 amino acids. Trimming left V 2 bases short and J 7 bases short, with 15 bases between. The germline V gene has CDR1 SGHNT and CDR2 YYREEE (reference sequence). The CDR3 DNA sequence: TGTGCCAGCAGCTTTGATTCAGGGTTCTTTGGCTACACCTTC. This encodes CASSFDSGFFGYTF.